The 3 T cell receptor beta chains listed next were all sequenced from one sample in a study of identical twins. TCRdb recomputed calls from the 5' RACE reads with MiXCR, one row per CDR3 protein. The sample shows 500,000 to 600,000 distinct CDR3 sequences, under 25% of them seen only once. These sequences were also reported in another study, on T cells expressing NK-cell markers.

Specimen: CD4+ T cells sorted from blood. These receptor sequences come from a woman between 18 and 30 years old in good health.

The V call is TRBV29-1, the J call TRBJ1-5, with TRBD1 matching 7 bases. Germline V lookup: CDR1 SQVTM, CDR2 ANQGSEA. After removal of 4 bases from V and 5 bases from J, the junction contained 5 bases not matched to a gene. The CDR3 length is 13 residues. CDR3 sequence: CSVAAGGYQPQHF. The CDR3 DNA reads TGCAGCGTTGCGGCAGGGGGTTATCAGCCCCAGCATTTT. The full variable domain, rest sourced from reference TRBV29-1 and TRBJ1-5, is SAVISQKPSRDICQRGTSLTIQCQVDSQVTMMFWYRQQPGQSLTLIATANQGSEATYESGFVIDKFPISRPNLTFSTLTVSNMSPEDSSIYLCSVAAGGYQPQHFGDGTRLSIL.

This clonotype was observed a few times. V is TRBV20-1 and J is TRBJ1-2; D gene unclear. CDR1 and CDR2 from the germline V gene are DFQATT and SNEGSKA (reference sequence). The CDR3 sequence is 14 residues long. The V end lost 1 base, the J end lost 8 bases, and 17 bases lay between the germline ends. The DNA of the CDR3 is TGCAGTGCTAGAGGCCCGACGGACGTTTCGGGCTACACCTTC. Encoded protein: CSARGPTDVSGYTF.

The rearrangement joins TRBV12-3 or TRBV12-4 to TRBJ2-1; 9 bases fit TRBD2. The CDR3 contains 17 residues. V gave up 5 bases and J gave up 0 bases; unmatched junction bases: 8. Here the CDR3 DNA reads TGTGCCAGCAGTCACGGACTAGCGTCAGTCTCCTACAATGAGCAGTTCTTC. As protein: CASSHGLASVSYNEQFF.